This TCR beta chain was found in a study of resident and recirculating memory T cells in vitiligo. Study-level information: Each patient gave two lesional and two nonlesional epidermal shave biopsies, plus PBMCs.

The table came from immunoSEQ multiplex PCR; TCRdb's copy has only in-frame clones and leaves some out. The sample has about 45,000 clones, 92% seen once; the top ten hold 4.5%. The V end lost 6 bases, the J end lost 4 bases, and 12 bases lay between the germline ends. The V gene's germline CDR1 is MNHNY and CDR2 SVGAGI (reference sequence). The CDR3 covers 13 residues. A word on this clone: Its antigen is undetermined.

No patient showed confetti depigmentation, a clinical sign of active disease. Patients who had received treatment within the previous three months were excluded. General study results and limits: No single dominant TCR clone appeared; lesion clonality varied.

This chain joins TRBV6-6 and TRBJ1-2; D unresolved. The receptor was isolated from a male donor with vitiligo. The sequenced material came from blood. CDR3 sequence (DNA): TGTGCCAGCAGCTTATACAGTTTCTATGGCTACACCTTC. Amino acids: CASSLYSFYGYTF.